This paragraph reports one TCR beta chain. The antigen is unknown. The sample is drawn from a study of T cell repertoires in cytomegalovirus infection. Whole-study context: Signatures in public TCR beta sequences pointed to both CMV infection and matching HLA type. Broader study findings: Ex vivo, HLA-C-restricted CMV-specific TCR beta clonotypes prevailed over the rest of the response. Cumulative public TCR beta family frequency identified CMV carriers with the relevant HLA.

TCRdb re-called the reads through MiXCR, storing one row per CDR3 protein. The sample shows some 600,000 distinct CDR3 sequences, 20% to 25% of them seen only once. The V gene's germline CDR1 is SEHNR and CDR2 FQNEAQ (reference sequence). Germline trimming cut 4 bases from V and 11 bases from J; bases unmatched to any gene: 7. This CDR3 contains 15 residues. The chain joins TRBV7-9 to TRBJ2-1, with 14 bases that match TRBD2. Sequenced sample: CD8+ T cells from PBMCs. The source of this sequence is a human donor in good health (CMV status not recorded). Some clones in this sample may be carry-over from other donors' samples. The CDR3 DNA follows: TGTGCCAGCAGCTCGGGACTAGCGGGGGATGATAAGCAGTTCTTC. Translating it yields CASSSGLAGDDKQFF.